The 7 T cell receptor beta chains below all came from one sample that was sequenced in a study of T-cell reconstitution after alpha-beta-depleted transplantation in children. Unique molecular identifiers featured in how the TCRbeta library was prepared. TCRdb used MiXCR to reprocess the PCR reads, holding one entry per CDR3 protein. The table records hundreds of thousands of distinct CDR3 sequences, less than 15% of them present only once. The material sequenced was PBMCs, taken before TCRalphabeta/CD19-depleted stem cell transplant. The receptors here all came from a girl between 2 and 10 years old with congenital amegakaryocytic thrombocytopenia, due to receive a stem cell transplant.

This clonotype was seen repeatedly, ten times or more. The chain links TRBV2 to TRBJ2-2; no clear D. The CDR3 consists of 15 residues. Per the germline V gene, CDR1 is SNHLY and CDR2 is FYNNEI. Trimming left V 1 base short and J 4 bases short, with 10 bases between. Here the CDR3 DNA reads TGTGCCAGCAGTGAAGAGTGGGGTGGCACCGGGGAGCTGTTTTTT. This translates into CASSEEWGGTGELFF.

This clonotype showed up just a few times. CDR3 DNA sequence: TGCAGTGCTACATACCTGACAGGATCCGAGCAGTACTTC. The encoded protein is CSATYLTGSEQYF. The chain uses TRBV20-1 and TRBJ2-7; TRBD1 is a possible D gene (6 bases). Trimming removed 4 bases at V and 6 bases at J, with 16 bases between. This CDR3 region has 13 residues. The germline gives CDR1 DFQATT, CDR2 SNEGSKA (reference sequence).

This clonotype was recorded at least ten times. The chain has TRBV24-1 and TRBJ2-3; D may be TRBD1 or TRBD2 (5 bases each). V was shortened by 9 bases and J by 0 bases, with 9 bases between the two germline ends. Germline V gene lookup returns CDR1 KGHDR and CDR2 SFDVKD. The length of the CDR3 is 13 residues. The CDR3 spells CATGGPSTDTQYF. The CDR3 nucleotides read TGTGCCACCGGGGGTCCTAGCACAGATACGCAGTATTTT.

This clonotype came up many times. This chain links TRBV5-1 with TRBJ2-1; TRBD2 might be the D (5 bases). V was clipped by 3 bases and J by 8 bases, with 15 bases between them. The CDR3 extends over 14 amino acids. Germline CDR1 SGHRS, CDR2 YFSETQ. Here the CDR3 DNA reads TGCGCCAGCAGCTCAGTAGTCGGGGTCCATGAGCAGTTCTTC. The encoded protein is CASSSVVGVHEQFF.

This clonotype was seen repeatedly, ten times or more. The rearrangement joins TRBV5-5 to TRBJ2-4; 7 bases are shared with TRBD1. V shed 3 bases, J shed 4 bases, and the junction held 4 bases outside the gene matches. Germline assignment: CDR1 SGHKS and CDR2 YYEKEE (reference sequence). The CDR3 covers 14 residues. DNA of the CDR3: TGTGCCAGCAGCTCCCCGGGACAGAAAAACATTCAGTACTTC. It encodes CASSSPGQKNIQYF.

This clonotype was counted many times. The V gene is TRBV29-1, the J gene TRBJ1-4; no clear D gene. V was trimmed by 4 bases and J by 8 bases, leaving 11 bases between them. The germline V gene encodes CDR1 SQVTM and CDR2 ANQGSEA. The CDR3 runs 12 residues. The CDR3 sequence is CSVVAGSEKLFF. The CDR3 DNA follows: TGCAGCGTTGTCGCAGGATCGGAAAAACTGTTTTTT.

This clonotype showed up many times. The chain couples TRBV20-1 to TRBJ2-3; 7 bases match TRBD2. Germline V gives CDR1 DFQATT, CDR2 SNEGSKA (reference sequence). The CDR3 loop spans 16 amino acids. Trimming cost V 2 bases and J 4 bases; bases outside gene matches: 12. CDR3 sequence reads: CSARKSAAGDADTQYF. The CDR3 DNA follows: TGCAGTGCTAGAAAATCTGCCGCGGGAGATGCAGATACGCAGTATTTT.